The clone carrying this T cell receptor (beta chain) was observed many times. This record comes from a study of T cells in Graves' hyperthyroidism and ophthalmopathy. CDR1 is KGHSH and CDR2 is LQKENI in the germline V gene. This CDR3 region has 14 residues. V was trimmed by 3 bases and J by 1 base, leaving 9 bases between them. The investigators amplified TCR beta CDR3 regions from RNA transcripts. The HTBI primer set was used in a first-round RT-PCR of the TCR CDR3. One entry per CDR3 protein results from TCRdb running MiXCR on the multiplex PCR reads. The repertoire holds about 290,000 distinct CDR3 sequences, with roughly 13% as singletons. Each 10 ml fresh peripheral blood draw supplied the PBMCs.

This TCR was recovered from a woman in her thirties or forties with Graves' hyperthyroidism. V and J are TRBV18 and TRBJ1-1, with D hard to call. Sequenced input: blood. The chain's CDR3 is CASSPYQENTEAFF. In DNA, the CDR3 is TGTGCCAGCTCACCTTATCAGGAGAACACTGAAGCTTTCTTT.